These 11 T cell receptor beta chains originate from one sample sequenced in a study of molecular identifiers for immune sequencing clone quantification listed by TCRdb under 2018. The library relied on PCR. Instrument used: Illumina HiSeq 4000. Using fastp trimming at Q25 and MiXCR clonotype assembly, TCRdb reanalyzed the public sequencing data and kept in-frame beta chains. Entries that share a CDR3 protein sequence are merged under the most common genes and DNA. The sample table contains around 480,000 distinct CDR3 sequences; only one count was recorded for over 20% of them. The ten largest make up 0.65% to 0.95% of the sample. Material for sequencing was naive CD8+ T cells from blood, with Jurkat cell RNA spiked in. Per the publication, the cell subset or site label means: FACS-sorted CD8+CD4-CCR7+CD45RA+ naive T cells. The source is a human donor in good health. Some libraries in this study had Jurkat cell RNA spiked in.

This chain links TRBV11-2 with TRBJ2-3, with D tentatively TRBD2 (6 bases). CDR3 length: 17 residues. Between the trimmed V and J ends, which lost 1 base and 0 bases, there was a span of 14 bases. Germline V lookup: CDR1 SGHAT, CDR2 FQNNGV. The CDR3 DNA is TGTGCCAGCAGCTTAGCCCCTAGACTAGTCAGCACAGATACGCAGTATTTT. Translation: CASSLAPRLVSTDTQYF.

This clonotype was counted a few times. The V and J genes are TRBV2 and TRBJ1-4; no clear D gene. This CDR3 region has 13 residues. The ends were cut back, 8 bases at V and 5 bases at J, with 12 bases in the middle. Germline CDR1 SNHLY, CDR2 FYNNEI. CDR3 region: CASQNTPNEKLFF. The DNA of the CDR3 is TGTGCCAGCCAGAATACCCCCAATGAAAAACTGTTTTTT.

This clonotype was recorded many times. This chain joins TRBV12-3 or TRBV12-4 and TRBJ2-3; 9 bases match TRBD2. V was clipped by 6 bases and J by 4 bases; unmatched bases: 5. The CDR3 runs to 14 residues. This chain's CDR3 is CASSRGGGADTQYF. CDR3 nucleotides: TGTGCCAGCAGCCGCGGCGGGGGGGCAGATACGCAGTATTTT.

This clonotype has ten or more counts. CDR3 DNA: TGTGCCAGCAGCGCCTCCGGGACAGGGAATGAAAAACTGTTTTTT. Its translation: CASSASGTGNEKLFF. The chain is built from TRBV7-9 and TRBJ1-4; 9 nucleotides agree with TRBD1. V lost 5 bases to trimming and J lost 5 bases; unmatched junction nucleotides: 6. This CDR3 has 15 amino acids. Germline V gene lookup returns CDR1 SEHNR and CDR2 FQNEAQ (reference sequence).

The rearrangement joins TRBV20-1 to TRBJ1-1, with D possibly matching TRBD1 (5 bases). This CDR3 contains 14 residues. V was pared by 6 bases and J by 6 bases, with 20 bases between. Germline V gives CDR1 DFQATT, CDR2 SNEGSKA (reference sequence). The CDR3 coding sequence is TGCAGTGCAGCCAACAGGATCCGTGCGGCTGAAGCTTTCTTT. Its translation: CSAANRIRAAEAFF.

This clonotype was recorded a few times. The chain carries TRBV6-6 and TRBJ2-3, with a weak D call TRBD2 (5 bases). The V gene's germline CDR1 is MNHNY and CDR2 SVGAGI (reference sequence). Deletions cut 1 base from V and 2 bases from J, with 10 bases between. The CDR3 covers 15 residues. CDR3 sequence (DNA): TGTGCCAGCAGTTACTATACTAGTATCACAGATACGCAGTATTTT. This sequence encodes CASSYYTSITDTQYF.

In its sample, this clonotype was seen once. The rearrangement links TRBV27 to TRBJ2-1, with D possibly matching TRBD1 (5 bases). The germline V gene has CDR1 MNHEY and CDR2 SMNVEV (reference sequence). V lost 5 bases to trimming and J lost 8 bases, with 19 bases between them. The CDR3 is 15 residues long. CDR3 DNA: TGTGCCAGCAGTCTCCACCCCAAAACAGGCTATGAGCAGTTCTTC. This sequence encodes CASSLHPKTGYEQFF.

This clonotype was seen only a few times. This rearrangement joins TRBV14 to TRBJ2-7; possible D gene TRBD1, 5 bases. V lost 2 bases and J 9 bases, leaving 14 bases between the germline ends. CDR1 and CDR2 (germline): SGHDN, FVKESK. This CDR3 comprises 13 residues. CDR3 loop: CASSQLQGSAQYF. The CDR3 DNA reads as TGTGCCAGCAGCCAACTGCAGGGCAGTGCGCAGTACTTC.

This sequence joins TRBV30 and TRBJ2-7; D is unresolved. The V end was cut by 2 bases, the J end by 0 bases, with 8 bases between. This CDR3 region has 13 residues. CDR1 is GTSNPN and CDR2 is SVGIG in the germline V gene (reference sequence). DNA of the CDR3: TGTGCCTGGAGTACTGCAAGCTCCTACGAGCAGTACTTC. Translated, it gives CAWSTASSYEQYF. The entire variable domain, with the rest obtained from reference TRBV30 and TRBJ2-7, is as follows: SQTIHQWPATLVQPVGSPLSLECTVEGTSNPNLYWYRQAAGRGLQLLFYSVGIGQISSEVPQNLSASRPQDRQFILSSKKLLLSDSGFYLCAWSTASSYEQYFGPGTRLTVT.

This clonotype came up many times. This chain joins TRBV4-3 and TRBJ2-7; perhaps D is TRBD1 or TRBD2 (5 bases each). With 3 bases removed from V and 2 bases from J, the gap between germline ends came to 14 bases. The CDR3 runs to 15 residues. The V gene's germline CDR1 is LGHNA and CDR2 YSLEER. CDR3 region: CASSHSGAEPYEQYF. The CDR3 DNA is TGCGCCAGCAGCCACTCCGGGGCAGAACCCTACGAGCAGTACTTC.

This rearrangement joins TRBV4-3 to TRBJ2-7; the match to TRBD2 covers 9 bases. Germline V lookup: CDR1 LGHNA, CDR2 YSLEER. This CDR3 has 16 residues. V lost 4 bases and J lost 5; bases outside the gene matches: 12. The DNA of the CDR3 is TGCGCCAGCAGCCTAACCCGGGCGGGAGGGCCGGACGAGCAGTACTTC. This translates into CASSLTRAGGPDEQYF.